This record covers a single TCR beta chain. The antigen remains unidentified. These data belong to a study of T-cell memory formation after mild COVID-19. Looking at the study overall: TCR clusters were largely donor specific. Study-level points and caveats: That cross-reactive memory joined was suggested by some responding clones appearing in pre-infection memory. Day 15 to 85 contracting clones showed balanced CD4/CD8; later expanders leaned CD4+.

TCRdb independently ran MiXCR on the 5' RACE reads; one entry per CDR3 protein. Here the sample spans about 360,000 distinct CDR3 sequences, approximately 15% being singletons. V gave up 4 bases and J gave up 3 bases, with 11 bases separating them. The CDR3 covers 14 residues. Germline V gene data show CDR1 as SGHKS and CDR2 as YYEKEE (reference sequence). The sequence derives from a man aged 18 to 35 who had mild COVID-19 (a few samples of this study predate the infection). Cell type and time point are not known. This chain joins TRBV5-5 and TRBJ1-5; D unresolved. Material: PBMCs or a T cell subset sorted from them (not recorded which). The DNA of the CDR3 is TGTGCCAGCAGCCTGTGGGGTCTCAATCAGCCCCAGCATTTT. Protein: CASSLWGLNQPQHF.